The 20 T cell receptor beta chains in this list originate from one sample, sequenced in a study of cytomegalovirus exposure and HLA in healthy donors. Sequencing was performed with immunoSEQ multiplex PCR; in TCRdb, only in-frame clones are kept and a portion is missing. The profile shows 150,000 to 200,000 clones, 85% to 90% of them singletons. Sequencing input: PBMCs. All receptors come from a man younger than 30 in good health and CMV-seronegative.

The CDR3 sequence is CASSSWDKQETQYF. CDR3 coding DNA: TGTGCCAGCAGCTCCTGGGACAAACAAGAGACCCAGTACTTC. The chain has TRBV11-2 and TRBJ2-5; maybe TRBD1 (6 bases). The CDR3 loop spans 14 amino acids. Germline lookup yields CDR1 SGHAT and CDR2 FQNNGV. V dropped 4 bases and J dropped 2 bases, with 11 bases sitting between them.

This CDR3 is CSTDPGQGPRNSNQPQHF. CDR3 nucleotides: TGCAGCACTGATCCGGGACAGGGGCCGCGAAATAGCAATCAGCCCCAGCATTTT. The chain couples TRBV29-1 to TRBJ1-5; TRBD1 aligns across 10 bases. The CDR3 runs to 18 residues. Trimming at V came to 8 bases and at J to 0 bases, leaving 16 bases not matched to a gene. The germline CDR1 and CDR2 sequences are SQVTM and ANQGSEA.

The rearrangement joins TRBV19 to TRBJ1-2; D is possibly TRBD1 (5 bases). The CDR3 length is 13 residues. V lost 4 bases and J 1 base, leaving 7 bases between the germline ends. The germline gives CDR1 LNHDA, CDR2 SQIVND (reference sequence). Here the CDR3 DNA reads TGTGCCAGTAGTAGACAGCTTAACTATGGCTACACCTTC. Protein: CASSRQLNYGYTF.

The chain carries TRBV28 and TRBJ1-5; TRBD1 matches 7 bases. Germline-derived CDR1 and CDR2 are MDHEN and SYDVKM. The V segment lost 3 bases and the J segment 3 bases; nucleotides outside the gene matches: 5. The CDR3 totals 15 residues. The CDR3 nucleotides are TGTGCCAGCAGTTTCCGACAGGGACCCAATCAGCCCCAGCATTTT. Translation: CASSFRQGPNQPQHF. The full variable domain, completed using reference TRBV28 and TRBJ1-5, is DVKVTQSSRYLVKRTGEKVFLECVQDMDHENMFWYRQDPGLGLRLIYFSYDVKMKEKGDIPEGYSVSREKKERFSLILESASTNQTSMYLCASSFRQGPNQPQHFGDGTRLSIL.

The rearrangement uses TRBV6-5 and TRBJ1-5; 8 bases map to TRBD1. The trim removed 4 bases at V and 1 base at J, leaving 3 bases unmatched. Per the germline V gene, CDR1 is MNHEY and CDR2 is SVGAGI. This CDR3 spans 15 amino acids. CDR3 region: CASSSRTGSNQPQHF. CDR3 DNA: TGTGCCAGCAGTTCCAGGACAGGGAGCAATCAGCCCCAGCATTTT.

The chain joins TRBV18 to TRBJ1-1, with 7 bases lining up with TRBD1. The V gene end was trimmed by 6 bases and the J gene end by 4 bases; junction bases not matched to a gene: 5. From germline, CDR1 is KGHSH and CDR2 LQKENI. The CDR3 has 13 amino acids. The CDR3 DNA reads TGTGCCAGCTCGGGTGGGACAGCCACTGAAGCTTTCTTT. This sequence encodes CASSGGTATEAFF.

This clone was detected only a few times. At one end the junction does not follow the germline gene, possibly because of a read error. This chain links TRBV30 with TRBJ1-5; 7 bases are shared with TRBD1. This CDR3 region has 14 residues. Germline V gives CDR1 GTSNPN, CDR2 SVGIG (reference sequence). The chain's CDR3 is CACSDRGLNQPQHF. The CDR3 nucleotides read TGTGCCTGCAGTGATAGGGGGCTCAATCAGCCCCAGCATTTT.

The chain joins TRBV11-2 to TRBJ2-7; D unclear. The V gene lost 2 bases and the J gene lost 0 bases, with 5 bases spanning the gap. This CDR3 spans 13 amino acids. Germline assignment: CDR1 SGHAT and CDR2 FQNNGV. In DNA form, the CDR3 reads TGTGCCAGCAGCTTACCCCTCTCCTACGAGCAGTACTTC. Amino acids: CASSLPLSYEQYF.

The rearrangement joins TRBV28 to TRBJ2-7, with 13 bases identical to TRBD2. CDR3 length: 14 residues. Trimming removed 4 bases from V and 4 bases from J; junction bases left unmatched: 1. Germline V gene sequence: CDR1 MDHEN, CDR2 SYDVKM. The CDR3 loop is CASSSTSGGYEQYV. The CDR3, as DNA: TGTGCCAGCAGTTCGACTAGCGGGGGGTACGAGCAGTACGTC.

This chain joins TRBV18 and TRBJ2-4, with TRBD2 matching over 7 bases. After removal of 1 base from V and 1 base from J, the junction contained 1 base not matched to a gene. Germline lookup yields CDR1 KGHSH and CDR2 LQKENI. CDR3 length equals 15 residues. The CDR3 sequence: CASSPREGAKNIQYF. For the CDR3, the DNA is TGTGCCAGCTCACCACGGGAGGGGGCCAAAAACATTCAGTACTTC.

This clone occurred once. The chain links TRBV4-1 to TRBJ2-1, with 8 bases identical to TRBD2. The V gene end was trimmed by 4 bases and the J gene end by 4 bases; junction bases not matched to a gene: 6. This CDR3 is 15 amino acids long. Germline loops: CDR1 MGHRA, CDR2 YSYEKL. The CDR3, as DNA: TGCGCCAGCAGCCCGCTAGCGGGTGAATACAATGAGCAGTTCTTC. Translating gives CASSPLAGEYNEQFF.

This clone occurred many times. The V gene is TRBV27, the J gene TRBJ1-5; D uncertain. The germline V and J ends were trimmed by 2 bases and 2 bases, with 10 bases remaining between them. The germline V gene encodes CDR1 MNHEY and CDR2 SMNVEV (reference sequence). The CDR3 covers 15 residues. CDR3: CASSLRVSGNQPQHF. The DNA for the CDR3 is TGTGCCAGCAGTTTACGGGTTTCGGGCAATCAGCCCCAGCATTTT.

As DNA, the CDR3 is TGCGCCAGCAGCGTTGGGGGGAACTCTGGAAACACCATATATTTT. Translation: CASSVGGNSGNTIYF. The rearrangement joins TRBV5-1 to TRBJ1-3; TRBD1 is a possible D gene (5 bases). Germline CDR1 reads SGHRS; CDR2 reads YFSETQ. V was cut by 4 bases and J by 0 bases, with 11 bases left in between. The length of the CDR3 is 15 residues.

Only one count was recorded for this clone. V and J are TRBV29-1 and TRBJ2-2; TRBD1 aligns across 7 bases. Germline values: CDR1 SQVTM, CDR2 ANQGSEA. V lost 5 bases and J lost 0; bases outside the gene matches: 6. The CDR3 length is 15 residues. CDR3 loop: CSVPSGTANTGELFF. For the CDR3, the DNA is TGCAGCGTTCCATCCGGGACAGCGAACACCGGGGAGCTGTTTTTT.

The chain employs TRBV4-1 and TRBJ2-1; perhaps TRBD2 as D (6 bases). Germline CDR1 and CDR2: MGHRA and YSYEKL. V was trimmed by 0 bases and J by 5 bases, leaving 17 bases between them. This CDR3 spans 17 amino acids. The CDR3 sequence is CASSQDRRERRDNEQFF. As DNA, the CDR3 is TGCGCCAGCAGCCAAGATAGGAGGGAAAGAAGGGACAATGAGCAGTTCTTC.

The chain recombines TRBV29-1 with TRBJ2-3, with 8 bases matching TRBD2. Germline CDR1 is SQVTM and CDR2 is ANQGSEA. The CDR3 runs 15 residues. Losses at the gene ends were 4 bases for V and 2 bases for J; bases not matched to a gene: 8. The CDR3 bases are TGCAGCGTTGCAAGGCTAGCGGGCAACACAGATACGCAGTATTTT. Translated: CSVARLAGNTDTQYF.

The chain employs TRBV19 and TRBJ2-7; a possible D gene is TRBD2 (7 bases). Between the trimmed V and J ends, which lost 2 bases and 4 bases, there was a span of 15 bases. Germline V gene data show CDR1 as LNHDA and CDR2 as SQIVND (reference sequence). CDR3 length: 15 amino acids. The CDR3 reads CASSIQGGGYYEQYF. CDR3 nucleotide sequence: TGTGCCAGTAGTATACAGGGAGGGGGATATTACGAGCAGTACTTC.

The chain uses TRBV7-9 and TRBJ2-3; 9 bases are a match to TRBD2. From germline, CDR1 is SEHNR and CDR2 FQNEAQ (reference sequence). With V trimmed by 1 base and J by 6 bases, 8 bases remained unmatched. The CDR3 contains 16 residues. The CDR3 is CASSLGVAGGLDTQYF. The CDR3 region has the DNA TGTGCCAGCAGCTTAGGGGTCGCGGGGGGGTTGGATACGCAGTATTTT.

The CDR3 sequence is CASSPGLSTDTQYF. DNA for the CDR3: TGTGCCAGCAGCCCGGGACTGAGCACAGATACGCAGTATTTT. The chain links TRBV27 to TRBJ2-3, with D possibly being TRBD2 (6 bases). The CDR3 consists of 14 residues. Trimming cost V 6 bases and J 0 bases, with 10 bases left between them. The germline CDR1 and CDR2 sequences are MNHEY and SMNVEV (reference sequence).

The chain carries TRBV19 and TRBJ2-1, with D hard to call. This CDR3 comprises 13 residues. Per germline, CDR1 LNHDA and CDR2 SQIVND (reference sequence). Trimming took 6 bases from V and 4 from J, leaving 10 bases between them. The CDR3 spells CASSPLLYNEQFF. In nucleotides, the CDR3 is TGTGCCAGTAGCCCTCTTTTGTACAATGAGCAGTTCTTC.